This TCR beta chain was identified in a study of molecular identifiers for immune sequencing clone quantification. This clonotype was seen at least ten times. The germline CDR1 and CDR2 sequences are SGHDT and YYEEEE. Trimming took 3 bases from V and 4 from J; bases not matched to a gene: 3. This CDR3 comprises 15 residues. TCRdb analysed the PCR reads with MiXCR anew, one entry per CDR3 protein. The sample includes approximately 500,000 distinct CDR3 sequences, about a fifth of them seen just once. The sequenced material came from naive CD8+ T cells from blood, with Jurkat cell RNA spiked in. Stated subset: FACS-sorted CD8+CD4-CCR7+CD45RA+ naive T cells. The chain links TRBV5-6 to TRBJ2-7; 14 nucleotides match TRBD2. This TCR was sampled from a human donor in good health. Some libraries in this study had Jurkat cell RNA spiked in. The CDR3 region is CASSSGLAGVYEQYF. CDR3 sequence (DNA): TGTGCCAGCAGCTCGGGACTAGCGGGAGTTTACGAGCAGTACTTC.